These 13 T cell receptor beta chains share one sample of origin, sequenced in a study of read filtering for tumor transcriptome and immune sequencing (dated by TCRdb to 2020 to 2021). The sequencing machine was an Illumina HiSeq 4000. The Immunoverse kit was used to build TCR libraries from roughly 370 ng RNA, with molecular barcoded adaptors covering alpha/delta and beta/gamma chains. The public reads were reprocessed in TCRdb via fastp at Q25 and MiXCR, keeping in-frame beta chains. Entries that share a CDR3 protein sequence are merged under the most common genes and DNA. Counted in this sample were some 39,000 distinct CDR3 sequences; less than 15% of them appeared once. The ten largest clonotypes hold roughly 18% of the sample. Material: a population of CD138-negative cells sorted from bone marrow. Taken with the paper, the label for cell subset or site translates to: bone marrow mononuclear cells depleted of CD138+ plasma/myeloma cells by negative magnetic selection. The receptor source for this set is a donor at least 40 years old with multiple myeloma.

This clonotype was recorded at least ten times. V is TRBV10-2 and J is TRBJ2-5; D might be TRBD2 (5 bases). V lost 4 bases and J lost 5, with 5 bases in between. Germline CDR1 reads WSHSY; CDR2 reads SAAADI. The CDR3 covers 11 residues. The CDR3 DNA reads as TGCGCCAGCAGTGGAGGGGAGACCCAGTACTTC. This sequence encodes CASSGGETQYF.

In its sample, this clonotype was seen many times. This chain connects TRBV20-1 to TRBJ2-7; possible D gene TRBD1, 5 bases. The CDR3 runs 13 residues. V was clipped by 6 bases and J by 6 bases, with 18 bases between them. Germline CDR1 and CDR2: DFQATT and SNEGSKA (reference sequence). The CDR3 loop is CSARKETEGEQYF. The CDR3 region has the DNA TGCAGTGCCCGTAAAGAGACAGAAGGCGAGCAGTACTTC.

This clonotype has at least ten counts. The rearrangement uses TRBV3-1 and TRBJ2-3; D gene uncertain. V was clipped by 3 bases and J by 1 base, with 5 bases between them. CDR1 and CDR2 (germline): LGHDT, YNNKEL (reference sequence). CDR3 size: 13 residues. The CDR3 protein is CASSHRGTDTQYF. As DNA, the CDR3 is TGTGCCAGCAGCCACCGGGGCACAGATACGCAGTATTTT.

As for this clonotype: A much bigger clone sits one base away, suggesting this may be a read error. The chain carries TRBV28 and TRBJ2-3; 8 nucleotides line up with TRBD1. Gene TRBJ1-5 matches the end of the DNA better, so the J call may be wrong. The CDR3 is 15 amino acids. Germline V gene sequence: CDR1 MDHEN, CDR2 SYDVKM. The CDR3 sequence: CASSPLGAAQGAQHF. CDR3 bases: TGTGCCAGCAGCCCCCTGGGGGCGGCGCAGGGGGCGCAGCATTTT.

This clonotype was recorded at least ten times. V usage is TRBV7-2 and J usage is TRBJ2-3; D gene uncertain. CDR1 is SGHTA, CDR2 FQGNSA, per germline. Between the trimmed V and J ends, which lost 3 bases and 0 bases, there was a span of 13 bases. This CDR3 has 16 residues. The DNA of the CDR3 is TGTGCCAGCAGCTTCCAGCTCCTTTCTAGCACAGATACGCAGTATTTT. This translates into CASSFQLLSSTDTQYF.

The sample holds many counts of this clonotype. The V gene is TRBV5-1, the J gene TRBJ1-1; D unclear. CDR1 and CDR2 (germline): SGHRS, YFSETQ. The CDR3 has 15 amino acids. V gave up 4 bases and J gave up 1 base, with 14 bases separating them. CDR3 amino acids: CASSRGSLGNTEAFF. CDR3 nucleotide sequence: TGCGCCAGCAGCCGCGGATCTTTAGGGAACACTGAAGCTTTCTTT. Filled out from reference TRBV5-1 and TRBJ1-1, the complete variable domain reads KAGVTQTPRYLIKTRGQQVTLSCSPISGHRSVSWYQQTPGQGLQFLFEYFSETQRNKGNFPGRFSGRQFSNSRSEMNVSTLELGDSALYLCASSRGSLGNTEAFFGQGTRLTVV.

This clonotype appeared once. The chain carries TRBV29-1 and TRBJ1-1, with 7 bases matching TRBD1. This CDR3 has 16 residues. The V gene end was trimmed by 4 bases and the J gene end by 8 bases; junction bases not matched to a gene: 19. Germline V gene data show CDR1 as SQVTM and CDR2 as ANQGSEA. CDR3 loop: CSVGPLGQTGSTEAFF. The CDR3 nucleotides read TGCAGCGTTGGCCCCCTCGGGCAGACAGGGTCGACCGAAGCTTTCTTT.

Many counts were recorded for this clonotype. The genes are TRBV10-3 and TRBJ2-2, with 7 bases aligning to TRBD1. Germline CDR1 ENHRY, CDR2 SYGVKD. J was trimmed by 1 base and V by 10 bases; bases with no gene match: 6. The CDR3 covers 14 residues. CDR3 sequence (DNA): TGTGCCACCAACCGGGACAGGAACACCGGGGAGCTGTTTTTT. This sequence encodes CATNRDRNTGELFF.

The chain has TRBV27 and TRBJ1-2; TRBD1 is a possible D gene (6 bases). The CDR3 has 14 residues. CDR1 and CDR2 from the germline V gene are MNHEY and SMNVEV (reference sequence). V was pared by 0 bases and J by 14 bases, with 19 bases between. CDR3 in amino acids: CASSLSAQGLAWTF. DNA for the CDR3: TGTGCCAGCAGTTTATCAGCACAGGGCCTCGCTTGGACCTTC.

In this sample, this clonotype turned up many times. This chain uses TRBV5-4 with TRBJ1-1, with D perhaps matching TRBD1 (6 bases). The germline V gene has CDR1 SGHNT and CDR2 YYREEE (reference sequence). V gave up 4 bases and J gave up 6 bases, with 16 bases separating them. This CDR3 spans 14 amino acids. The CDR3 DNA sequence: TGTGCCAGCAGCCCGGACAGACCGAATCCTGAAGCTTTCTTT. As protein: CASSPDRPNPEAFF.

This clonotype was observed at least ten times. V usage is TRBV20-1 and J usage is TRBJ2-7; a weak D match, TRBD1 (5 bases). CDR1 and CDR2 (germline): DFQATT, SNEGSKA (reference sequence). V lost 4 bases to trimming and J lost 6 bases, with 19 bases between them. There are 14 residues in the CDR3. This CDR3 is CSAIAGASICEQYF. The CDR3 nucleotides are TGCAGTGCTATCGCTGGGGCGAGCATCTGCGAGCAGTACTTC.

The chain joins TRBV5-1 to TRBJ2-3, with D unclear. Trimming took off 7 bases at V and 0 bases at J, with 18 bases between the two ends. Germline CDR1 reads SGHRS; CDR2 reads YFSETQ. CDR3 length: 16 residues. Here the CDR3 DNA reads TGCGCCAGCCGCCTCCTGGACGCACCTAGCACAGATACGCAGTATTTT. Its translation: CASRLLDAPSTDTQYF.

Turning to this clonotype: It may be a read error: a sequence one base away is much more abundant. The DNA for the CDR3 is TGTGCCAGCAGCTTAGGAGAGAACACTGAAGCTTTCTTT. The encoded protein is CASSLGENTEAFF. The chain combines TRBV7-9 with TRBJ1-1; D not resolved. Between the trimmed V and J ends, which lost 1 base and 1 base, there was a span of 4 bases. The CDR3 is 13 residues long. The germline V gene has CDR1 SEHNR and CDR2 FQNEAQ (reference sequence).